A single sample is the source of the 16 T cell receptor beta chains below, sequenced in a study of blood T cell repertoires in COVID-19. Using immunoSEQ multiplex PCR, the repertoire was profiled, and TCRdb retains in-frame clones only, with some absent. The sample has some 490,000 clones, about 85% seen once; the top ten hold 6.5% to 8.5%. Sequencing input: PBMCs or T cells enriched from blood (not recorded which). The receptor source for this set is a woman aged 55-70 years who had recovered from COVID-19.

This chain connects TRBV18 to TRBJ2-3, with 8 bases that match TRBD1. The V gene end was trimmed by 6 bases and the J gene end by 2 bases; junction bases not matched to a gene: 4. Germline lookup yields CDR1 KGHSH and CDR2 LQKENI. This CDR3 is built from 14 residues. CDR3 DNA: TGTGCCAGCTCGCCGGGACAGGCCACAGATACGCAGTATTTT. Amino acid sequence: CASSPGQATDTQYF.

The chain carries TRBV3-1 (or the pseudogene TRBV3-2) and TRBJ1-2; 7 bases are shared with TRBD1. The V gene end was trimmed by 4 bases and the J gene end by 7 bases; junction bases not matched to a gene: 3. This CDR3 has 12 amino acids. Germline assignment: CDR1 LGHDT and CDR2 YNNKEL (reference sequence). CDR3 DNA sequence: TGTGCCAGCAGCCTATACAGGGGTGGCTACACCTTC. Protein product: CASSLYRGGYTF.

The J gene is TRBJ2-7, the V gene TRBV5-5; TRBD2 matches at 9 bases. The CDR3 loop spans 15 amino acids. Germline trimming cut 4 bases from V and 1 base from J; bases unmatched to any gene: 6. Per the germline V gene, CDR1 is SGHKS and CDR2 is YYEKEE (reference sequence). The CDR3 DNA sequence: TGTGCCAGCAGCCGACTACTAGCGGGTTCCTACGAGCAGTACTTC. This sequence encodes CASSRLLAGSYEQYF.

This chain uses TRBV6-1 with TRBJ2-2; weak D call: TRBD2 (7 bases). V was trimmed by 7 bases and J by 4 bases, leaving 16 bases between them. The length of the CDR3 is 15 residues. The V gene's germline CDR1 is MNHNS and CDR2 SASEGT. The CDR3 DNA sequence: TGTGCCAGCACCTGGGGGGGGGCAGGCACCGGGGAGCTGTTTTTT. Translation gives CASTWGGAGTGELFF.

This clone was observed once. This sequence joins TRBV6-6 and TRBJ1-2; TRBD1 might be the D (5 bases). Trimming took 4 bases from V and 4 from J, leaving 19 bases between them. CDR3 length: 16 amino acids. Germline CDR1 MNHNY, CDR2 SVGAGI (reference sequence). This CDR3 reads CASSSSTSTVSYGYTF. In DNA, the CDR3 is TGTGCCAGCAGTTCTTCTACCTCGACAGTCTCCTATGGCTACACCTTC.

This clone was detected only once. The chain uses TRBV3-1 (or the pseudogene TRBV3-2) and TRBJ1-5; no clear D. The CDR3 runs 15 residues. The V end lost 1 base, the J end lost 1 base, and 8 bases lay between the germline ends. The germline V gene encodes CDR1 LGHDT and CDR2 YNNKEL (reference sequence). CDR3 nucleotide sequence: TGTGCCAGCAGCCAAGGACACCTGAGCAATCAGCCCCAGCATTTT. Its translation is CASSQGHLSNQPQHF.

This clone occurred once. The CDR3: CASSFVGSVRYGYTF. For the CDR3, the DNA is TGCGCCAGCAGCTTCGTAGGGAGTGTTCGATATGGCTACACCTTC. This chain uses TRBV5-1 with TRBJ1-2; no reliable D call. V was trimmed by 2 bases and J by 5 bases, leaving 16 bases between them. Germline V gives CDR1 SGHRS, CDR2 YFSETQ. The CDR3 length is 15 residues.

The CDR3 DNA reads TGTGCCAGCAGTCAGGACAGGGGAGGTTTGCTATACTTC. It yields the protein CASSQDRGGLLYF. This chain connects TRBV27 to TRBJ2-7, with 9 bases aligning to TRBD1. The CDR3 extends over 13 amino acids. The ends lost 5 bases at V and 13 bases at J; junction bases unmatched: 12. CDR1 and CDR2 (germline): MNHEY, SMNVEV (reference sequence).

The gene calls are TRBV5-4 and TRBJ2-7; 12 bases map to TRBD2. The CDR3 has 16 amino acids. Unmatched junction bases numbered 6, after V lost 1 base and J lost 4 bases. Germline CDR1 SGHNT, CDR2 YYREEE (reference sequence). The CDR3 DNA is TGTGCCAGCAGCTTGTGGACTAGCGGGGCGATATACGAGCAGTACTTC. This translates into CASSLWTSGAIYEQYF.

This rearrangement joins TRBV6-1 to TRBJ2-7; D possibly corresponds to TRBD2 (5 bases). Per germline, CDR1 MNHNS and CDR2 SASEGT. V dropped 3 bases and J dropped 5 bases, with 8 bases sitting between them. The CDR3 is 12 residues long. The CDR3: CASSEAGNEQYF. The CDR3 DNA reads TGTGCCAGCAGTGAGGCGGGCAACGAGCAGTACTTC.

This chain connects TRBV20-1 to TRBJ1-1, with D perhaps TRBD1 (5 bases). Germline loops: CDR1 DFQATT, CDR2 SNEGSKA (reference sequence). V was shortened by 3 bases and J by 1 base, with 12 bases between the two germline ends. The CDR3 has 14 amino acids. The DNA of the CDR3 is TGCAGTGCTAGTTGGGGCCATACGAACACTGAAGCTTTCTTT. Its translation: CSASWGHTNTEAFF.

The V gene is TRBV7-6, the J gene TRBJ1-4; perhaps TRBD1 as D (6 bases). Trimming took off 5 bases at V and 5 bases at J, with 15 bases between the two ends. This CDR3 has 15 residues. The germline V gene has CDR1 SGHVS and CDR2 FNYEAQ. Here the CDR3 reads CASSPTTGSNEKLFF. In DNA form, the CDR3 reads TGTGCCAGCAGCCCAACCACAGGGTCGAATGAAAAACTGTTTTTT.

This chain links TRBV5-1 with TRBJ1-3; 7 bases are shared with TRBD1. CDR1 and CDR2 from the germline V gene are SGHRS and YFSETQ. CDR3 length equals 14 residues. With V trimmed by 2 bases and J by 9 bases, 8 bases remained unmatched. The CDR3 nucleotides are TGCGCCAGCAGCTTCGACAGGGCGAGGGGCACCATATATTTT. The encoded protein is CASSFDRARGTIYF.

The chain uses TRBV5-1 and TRBJ1-5, with 9 bases that match TRBD1. The junction had 4 bases not matched to a gene; V was cut back by 3 bases and J by 6 bases. Germline-derived CDR1 and CDR2 are SGHRS and YFSETQ. The CDR3 totals 14 residues. CDR3 protein: CASSWTGDGQPQHF. Here the CDR3 DNA reads TGCGCCAGCAGCTGGACAGGGGATGGTCAGCCCCAGCATTTT.

This chain uses TRBV11-2 with TRBJ2-1, with D hard to call. CDR1 SGHAT and CDR2 FQNNGV come from the germline V gene. The CDR3 length is 13 residues. V was trimmed by 0 bases and J by 11 bases, leaving 11 bases between them. The CDR3 DNA is TGTGCCAGCAGCTTAGATTCGGGTAACCAGCAGTTCTTC. This translates into CASSLDSGNQQFF. The full variable domain, with the rest looked up from reference TRBV11-2 and TRBJ2-1, is EAGVAQSPRYKIIEKRQSVAFWCNPISGHATLYWYQQILGQGPKLLIQFQNNGVVDDSQLPKDRFSAERLKGVDSTLKIQPAKLEDSAVYLCASSLDSGNQQFFGPGTRLTVL.

V is TRBV2 and J is TRBJ1-2, with 7 bases identical to TRBD1. CDR3 size: 15 residues. In germline, CDR1 is SNHLY, CDR2 FYNNEI. Trimming removed 8 bases from V and 2 bases from J; junction bases left unmatched: 11. The CDR3 sequence is CASRVETGRNYGYTF. DNA for the CDR3: TGTGCCAGCCGAGTGGAGACAGGGCGGAACTATGGCTACACCTTC. Combining the CDR3 with reference TRBV2 and TRBJ1-2 gives the whole variable domain EPEVTQTPSHQVTQMGQEVILRCVPISNHLYFYWYRQILGQKVEFLVSFYNNEISEKSEIFDDQFSVERPDGSNFTLKIRSTKLEDSAMYFCASRVETGRNYGYTFGSGTRLTVV.